This T cell receptor (beta chain) was profiled in a study of CD8+CD57+ T cells in acquired aplastic anemia. Findings and limits, study-wide: Patients and controls were found to share some 30 CD8+ CDR3 sequences.

Notes on this clonotype: Its antigen is currently unknown.

The template for TCR beta VDJ and CDR3 sequence profiling was genomic DNA. TCRdb processed the reads anew with MiXCR; each CDR3 protein has one entry. The data hold around 200,000 distinct CDR3 sequences, with 65% observed a single time. V dropped 6 bases and J dropped 0 bases, with 9 bases sitting between them. CDR1 ENHRY and CDR2 SYGVKD come from the germline V gene. This CDR3 is 13 amino acids long. Flow cytometry had shown expanded CD8+CD57+ cells in the patients chosen for sequencing. Every one of the patients had aplastic anemia (severe, acquired). Sequenced input: sorted CD4+, CD8+, or CD8+CD57+ T cells (not recorded which) from PBMCs. The source of this sequence is a human donor with aplastic anemia. V usage is TRBV10-3 and J usage is TRBJ2-7; TRBD2 might be the D (5 bases). The CDR3 loop reads CAISGLSSYEQYF. CDR3 DNA: TGTGCCATCAGCGGACTCAGCTCCTACGAGCAGTACTTC.